This T cell receptor beta chain came from a study of graft-versus-host responses after intestinal transplantation. V lost 0 bases to trimming and J lost 4 bases, with 10 bases between them. This CDR3 has 15 residues. Per germline, CDR1 SNHLY and CDR2 FYNNEI. Lamina propria and intraepithelial lymphocytes were released by processing graft tissue. This table comes from immunoSEQ multiplex PCR, and its TCRdb copy is limited to in-frame clones, with some not included. This sample yields around 23,000 clones, of which around 81% are seen a single time; roughly 3.1% belongs to the top ten. The clonotype was recovered from a human patient who received an intestinal transplant, so some T cells may come from the graft donor. V is TRBV2 and J is TRBJ1-3; D may be TRBD1 (6 bases). Sequences were derived from ileum tissue, sampled 12 days after intestinal transplant. In DNA, the CDR3 is TGTGCCAGCAGTGAAGCAAGGGGGGGCGGAAACACCATATATTTT. It specifies CASSEARGGGNTIYF. The full variable domain, in which reference TRBV2 and TRBJ1-3 provide the parts outside the CDR3, is EPEVTQTPSHQVTQMGQEVILRCVPISNHLYFYWYRQILGQKVEFLVSFYNNEISEKSEIFDDQFSVERPDGSNFTLKIRSTKLEDSAMYFCASSEARGGGNTIYFGEGSWLTVV.